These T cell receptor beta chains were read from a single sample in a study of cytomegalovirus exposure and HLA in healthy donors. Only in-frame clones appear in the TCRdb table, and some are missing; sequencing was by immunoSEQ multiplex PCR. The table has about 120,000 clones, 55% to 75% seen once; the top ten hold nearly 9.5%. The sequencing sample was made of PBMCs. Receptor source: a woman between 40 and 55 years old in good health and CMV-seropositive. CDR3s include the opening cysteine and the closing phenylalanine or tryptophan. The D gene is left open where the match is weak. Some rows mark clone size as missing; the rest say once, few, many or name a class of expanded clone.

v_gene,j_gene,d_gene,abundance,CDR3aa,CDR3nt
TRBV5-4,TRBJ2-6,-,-,CASSAGRISGANVLTF,TGTGCCAGCAGCGCGGGACGGATCTCTGGGGCCAACGTCCTGACTTTC
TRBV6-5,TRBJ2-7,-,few,CASRLGSDYEQYF,TGTGCCAGCAGGCTTGGTAGCGACTACGAGCAGTACTTC
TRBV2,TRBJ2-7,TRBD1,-,CASSERTGLGSSYEQYF,TGTGCCAGCAGTGAACGGACAGGCCTTGGGAGCTCCTACGAGCAGTACTTC
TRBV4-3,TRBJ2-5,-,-,CASSQELLVRQARSGETQYF,TGCGCCAGCAGCCAAGAACTCCTCGTCCGACAGGCGCGCTCAGGAGAGACCCAGTACTTC
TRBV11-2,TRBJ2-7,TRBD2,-,CASSLGFPAGGPSFEQYF,TGTGCCAGCAGCTTAGGATTTCCAGCGGGAGGGCCCTCGTTCGAGCAGTACTTC
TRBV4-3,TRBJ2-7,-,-,CASSRLGVDEQYF,TGCGCCAGCAGCCGTCTAGGGGTCGACGAGCAGTACTTC
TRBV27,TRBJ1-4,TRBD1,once,CASRLGQAATNEKLFF,TGTGCCAGCAGACTGGGACAGGCCGCAACTAATGAAAAACTGTTTTTT
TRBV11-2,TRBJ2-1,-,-,CASSPSGHAYNEQFF,TGTGCCAGCAGCCCCTCAGGGCATGCCTACAATGAGCAGTTCTTC
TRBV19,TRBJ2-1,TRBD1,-,CATTVGQGWNNEQFF,TGTGCCACTACGGTCGGACAGGGTTGGAACAATGAGCAGTTCTTC
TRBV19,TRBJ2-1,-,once,CASTPGAVSYNEQFF,TGTGCCAGTACCCCAGGGGCCGTAAGCTACAATGAGCAGTTCTTC
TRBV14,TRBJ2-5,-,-,CASSQGSEETQYF,TGTGCCAGCAGCCAAGGCTCAGAAGAGACCCAGTACTTC
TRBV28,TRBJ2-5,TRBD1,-,CASSNFWDRWPETQYF,TGTGCCAGCAGTAACTTCTGGGACAGGTGGCCAGAGACCCAGTACTTC
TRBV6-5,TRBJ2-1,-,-,CASSYSLFSEQFF,TGTGCCAGCAGTTACTCCTTATTCAGTGAGCAGTTCTTC
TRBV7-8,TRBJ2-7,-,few,CASSLATGGEQYF,TGTGCCAGCAGCTTAGCCACCGGAGGCGAGCAGTACTTC
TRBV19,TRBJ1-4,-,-,CASSIVPGNEKLFF,TGTGCCAGTAGTATAGTTCCCGGGAATGAAAAACTGTTTTTT
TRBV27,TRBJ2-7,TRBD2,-,CASSLLAGGPVEQYF,TGTGCCAGCAGTCTACTAGCGGGAGGGCCGGTCGAGCAGTACTTC
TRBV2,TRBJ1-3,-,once,CASSLGGYSGNTIYF,TGTGCCAGCAGTCTGGGGGGATACTCTGGAAACACCATATATTTT
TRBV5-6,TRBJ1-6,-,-,CASSAPRATYNSPLHF,TGTGCCAGCAGCGCCCCTCGAGCCACCTATAATTCACCCCTCCACTTT
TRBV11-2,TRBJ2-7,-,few,CASSLSTKYEQYF,TGTGCCAGCAGCTTGTCTACTAAGTACGAGCAGTACTTC
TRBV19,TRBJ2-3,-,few,CASHQGGRDTQYF,TGTGCCAGTCACCAGGGGGGACGAGATACGCAGTATTTT
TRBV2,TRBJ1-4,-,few,CASRERWNEKLFF,TGTGCCAGCAGGGAGAGGTGGAATGAAAAACTGTTTTTT
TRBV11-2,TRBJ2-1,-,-,CASSPTGAYNEQFF,TGTGCCAGCAGCCCGACAGGAGCCTACAATGAGCAGTTCTTC
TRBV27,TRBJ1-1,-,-,CASSLTSGQLNTEAFF,TGTGCCAGCAGTTTAACGTCCGGACAGTTGAACACTGAAGCTTTCTTT
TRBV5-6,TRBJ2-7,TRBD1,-,CASSLNDRGRLWEQYF,TGTGCCAGCAGCTTGAACGACAGGGGGCGTCTGTGGGAGCAGTACTTC